One sample yielded the 11 T cell receptor beta chains listed below, sequenced in a study of T cells in Graves' hyperthyroidism and ophthalmopathy. The investigators amplified TCR beta CDR3 regions from RNA transcripts. Researchers ran a first-round RT-PCR on the TCR CDR3 using the HTBI primer set. TCRdb ran MiXCR on the multiplex PCR reads and lists one entry per CDR3 protein. This sample has about 590,000 distinct CDR3 sequences, with more than 13% found just once. Specimen: blood. These receptors were obtained from a woman younger than 30 with Graves' ophthalmopathy.

This clonotype was counted many times. The chain carries TRBV29-1 and TRBJ1-1; D is unclear. CDR1 and CDR2 from the germline V gene are SQVTM and ANQGSEA. V dropped 3 bases and J dropped 2 bases, with 7 bases sitting between them. The CDR3 loop spans 12 amino acids. CDR3 residues: CSVEYGNTEAFF. CDR3 nucleotide sequence: TGCAGCGTTGAGTACGGTAACACTGAAGCTTTCTTT.

Points on this clonotype: A much larger clone differs by one base, so this may be a read error. This chain uses TRBV10-3 with TRBJ2-7; no clear D. Germline CDR1 ENHRY, CDR2 SYGVKD. The CDR3 contains 13 residues. The DNA for the CDR3 is TGTGCCAGCAGTGATGAGAGCCAGTACGAGCAGTACTTC. Amino acids: CASSDESQYEQYF.

This clonotype has ten or more counts. This chain joins TRBV11-2 and TRBJ2-7; D might be TRBD1 (6 bases). V was clipped by 6 bases and J by 0 bases, with 15 bases between them. Germline V gives CDR1 SGHAT, CDR2 FQNNGV. This CDR3 contains 15 residues. CDR3 protein: CASRHYRDISYEQYF. The CDR3 DNA follows: TGTGCCAGCAGACATTACCGGGACATCTCCTACGAGCAGTACTTC.

Comments on this clonotype: Since a much larger clone is just one base distant, this may be a read error. The chain employs TRBV3-1 and TRBJ2-5; 7 nucleotides line up with TRBD2. Trimming cost V 4 bases and J 2 bases; bases outside gene matches: 10. The CDR3 sequence is 16 residues long. Germline V gene lookup returns CDR1 LGHDT and CDR2 YNNKEL (reference sequence). The CDR3 DNA reads TGTGCCAGCAGCCTAGGGGTTGGGGGAGGGCAAGAGACCCAGTACTTC. Protein sequence: CASSLGVGGGQETQYF.

This clonotype showed up many times. The V call is TRBV6-2 or TRBV6-3, the J call TRBJ2-7; D is possibly TRBD1 or TRBD2 (5 bases each). CDR1 MNHEY and CDR2 SVGEGT come from the germline V gene. The CDR3 contains 14 residues. With 7 bases removed from V and 0 bases from J, the gap between germline ends came to 13 bases. In DNA, the CDR3 is TGTGCCAGCATTAGGGACGGCGGCTCCTACGAGCAGTACTTC. This encodes CASIRDGGSYEQYF.

There are many counts of this clonotype. This rearrangement joins TRBV6-2 or TRBV6-3 to TRBJ1-1; TRBD1 is a possible D gene (6 bases). Germline-derived CDR1 and CDR2 are MNHEY and SVGEGT. The CDR3 is 14 residues long. Between the trimmed V and J ends, which lost 1 base and 7 bases, there was a span of 13 bases. The CDR3 sequence: CASSYWGQGGEAFF. Here the CDR3 DNA reads TGTGCCAGCAGTTACTGGGGGCAGGGCGGTGAAGCTTTCTTT.

This clonotype came up many times. The chain combines TRBV12-3 or TRBV12-4 with TRBJ2-5, with 9 bases aligning to TRBD2. Trimming cost V 6 bases and J 3 bases; bases outside gene matches: 8. CDR3 length: 15 residues. The CDR3 nucleotides read TGTGCCAGCAGCCACCCCCCTAGCGGGGAAGAGACCCAGTACTTC. Protein product: CASSHPPSGEETQYF.

This clonotype was counted many times. The chain is built from TRBV20-1 and TRBJ2-5; TRBD1 aligns across 9 bases. Per the germline V gene, CDR1 is DFQATT and CDR2 is SNEGSKA (reference sequence). Trimming at V came to 3 bases and at J to 5 bases, leaving 10 bases not matched to a gene. The CDR3 contains 15 residues. The CDR3 coding sequence is TGCAGTGCTAGGCCGGGGGACAGGGTAGGGGAGACCCAGTACTTC. Protein sequence: CSARPGDRVGETQYF.

This clonotype came up once. A read error may account for a junction end that differs from germline. This chain joins TRBV27 and TRBJ2-4; 12 nucleotides line up with TRBD2. CDR1 MNHEY and CDR2 SMNVEV come from the germline V gene (reference sequence). The CDR3 has 16 amino acids. The CDR3 loop is CASRRGLAGTKSIQYF. CDR3 DNA: TGTGCCAGCAGGCGGGGACTAGCGGGTACCAAAAGCATTCAGTACTTC.

This clonotype was observed many times. The gene calls are TRBV6-1 and TRBJ2-7; possibly TRBD2 for D (6 bases). Trimming pared 5 bases from V and 3 bases from J, leaving 11 bases between. The CDR3 is made up of 13 amino acids. Per germline, CDR1 MNHNS and CDR2 SASEGT. CDR3 nucleotide sequence: TGTGCCAGCAGTCCTGCGGGATTCTACGAGCAGTACTTC. Protein product: CASSPAGFYEQYF.

The chain carries TRBV19 and TRBJ1-6; 12 nucleotides line up with TRBD1. The length of the CDR3 is 18 residues. J was trimmed by 4 bases and V by 5 bases; bases with no gene match: 9. Per the germline V gene, CDR1 is LNHDA and CDR2 is SQIVND (reference sequence). The CDR3 protein is CASSPRDRGRGYNSPLHF. The CDR3 bases are TGTGCCAGTAGTCCCCGGGACAGGGGGCGTGGGTATAATTCACCCCTCCACTTT.